This paragraph reports one T cell receptor beta chain. This clonotype was detected only once. Its specific antigen is unknown. Base qualities were left out, and no much larger clone turns up one base away. A lone read is weak support. RNA was extracted using the RNeasy kit, and about 0.5 to 1 microgram was reverse transcribed with random hexamers. The immunoSEQ multiplex PCR assay, covering 54 Vbeta and 13 Jbeta segments, was used to amplify TCR beta CDR3 regions. PCR amplification bias was corrected using a synthetic template baseline for primer optimization and computational correction. In the authors' own workflow: Reads were assigned to V, D and J genes according to IMGT and analyzed in immunoSEQ Analyzer, with only productive sequences retained. To calculate clonality, Shannon entropy was normalized by log2 of the number of productive unique sequences and then subtracted from one. Public and private clones were assessed among the 100 most prevalent clones of each patient and control. Clones were defined as Susac-specific when absent from the healthy and MS cohorts, from about a thousand published viral clones and from other ImmuneACCESS disease sequences. TCRdb applied fastp at Q25 and MiXCR to the public reads, then kept only in-frame beta chains. Here each entry gathers all rows of one CDR3 protein and keeps the most common genes and DNA. Here the V and J calls rest on TCRdb's processing, not on the authors' analysis. This sample holds a few hundred thousand distinct CDR3 sequences; roughly 96% were observed only once. The top ten clonotypes cover less than 0.095% of the sample.

Peripheral blood CD8+ and CD4+ T cells from healthy donors, Susac syndrome patients and multiple sclerosis patients were profiled using high-throughput TCR beta sequencing. Multiple sclerosis controls were treatment-naive patients with stable or active relapsing-remitting disease fulfilling revised McDonald criteria. Bulk CD8+ and CD4+ T cells were purified by magnetic negative isolation, whereas CD8+ TEMRA cells were enriched by FACS. Blood was collected in EDTA tubes and processed within 24 hours, with PBMCs isolated through density gradient centrifugation. PBMCs intended for TCR sequencing were frozen in liquid nitrogen and were later thawed in a 37 degrees C water bath. The sorted or isolated CD4+, CD8+ and CD8+ TEMRA cells had a purity of 90% or higher. These data are taken from a study of CD8 T cells in Susac syndrome (dated by TCRdb to the late 2010s). In terms of the full investigation: The study used repertoire sequencing to test whether antigen drove CD8+ T cell activation and differentiation in Susac syndrome. Paper-wide results and their limitations: The TCR sequencing and HLA analysis was acknowledged to have included a relatively small number of individuals.

CDR1 and CDR2 are drawn from the germline V gene: ENHRY, SYGVKD. Measured from the cysteine to the phenylalanine, the CDR3 is 14 residues long. The kept DNA is CDR3 alone, 42 bases in frame from the first base. V lost 2 bases and J lost 5 bases, and the count of bases not matched to a germline gene is 2. The V gene is TRBV10-3 and the J gene is TRBJ2-5; 10 central bases correspond to TRBD2. The TCR originated in a human donor with multiple sclerosis. Sequences were obtained from CD4+ T cells from PBMCs. The CDR3: CAISELAGAETQYF. The sequenced DNA is TGTGCCATCAGTGAGCTAGCGGGAGCGGAGACCCAGTACTTC.